This is a list of T cell receptor beta chains from one sample in a study of shared clonotypes between healthy human individuals. TCRdb keeps only in-frame clones here, not all; method: immunoSEQ multiplex PCR. The sample lists hundreds of thousands of clones, roughly 95% seen once, with roughly 0.1% in the top ten. The material sequenced was naive CD8+ T cells sorted from blood. These receptors came from a woman in her 30s in good health. Each CDR3 is given with its conserved first and last residue. The order of the fields is V gene, D gene, J gene, clone size, CDR3 DNA, CDR3 protein. A D gene is named only where the DNA matches it firmly. Clone size is stated in some rows and not others, as once, few, many or a class when expanded.

>TRBV19|.|TRBJ2-1|.
TGTGCCAGTAGTATGTATGGAGGGGTTAACAATGAGCAGTTCTTC
CASSMYGGVNNEQFF
>TRBV27|.|TRBJ1-1|once
TGTGCCAGCAGTTTAGCGGGGAACACTGAAGCTTTCTTT
CASSLAGNTEAFF
>TRBV27|.|TRBJ2-1|.
TGTGCCAGCAGTTTGGCGGGAATCCGGGGTGAGCAGTTCTTC
CASSLAGIRGEQFF
>TRBV4-2|.|TRBJ1-4|.
TGTGCCAGCAGCCAAGGATTCCCGCCTGCAACTAATGAAAAACTGTTTTTT
CASSQGFPPATNEKLFF
>TRBV29-1|.|TRBJ2-2|few
TGCAGCGTTGGAGCAGGGGCCGGGACCGGGGAGCTGTTTTTT
CSVGAGAGTGELFF
>TRBV10-1|.|TRBJ2-7|few
TGCGCCAGCAGTGGTGGTGCCACCTACGAGCAGTACTTC
CASSGGATYEQYF
>TRBV28|TRBD2|TRBJ2-7|.
TGTGCCAGCAGTCTCCTCAGCGGGAGAAACGAGCAGTACTTC
CASSLLSGRNEQYF
>TRBV27|TRBD2|TRBJ2-7|.
TGTGCCAGCAGTTTATTGGGGGGGACCTACGAGCAGTACTTC
CASSLLGGTYEQYF
>TRBV5-8|.|TRBJ2-3|.
TGTGCCACCCCGAGGGGATATTATGAGGATACGCAGTATTTT
CATPRGYYEDTQYF
>TRBV28|TRBD1|TRBJ2-1|.
TGTGCCAGCAGACTACTAGGACAGGCTCACAATGAGCAGTTCTTC
CASRLLGQAHNEQFF